The 4 T cell receptor beta chains in this list originate from one sample, sequenced in a study of lymphopenia after photon versus proton radiotherapy. This table comes from immunoSEQ multiplex PCR, and its TCRdb copy is limited to in-frame clones, with some not included. The sample shows 65,000 to 85,000 clones, under 95% of them seen only once. This specimen was peripheral blood, taken from a patient treated with photon-based radiotherapy. Every receptor here comes from a woman between 40 and 55 years old with cholangiocarcinoma.

V usage is TRBV30 and J usage is TRBJ2-1; TRBD2 agrees at 13 bases. The V and J ends lost 2 bases and 9 bases, in that order; junction bases with no gene match: 7. The CDR3 has 15 residues. Germline V gene lookup returns CDR1 GTSNPN and CDR2 SVGIG (reference sequence). The CDR3: CAWSRGLAGEGEQFF. As DNA, the CDR3 is TGTGCCTGGAGTAGAGGACTAGCGGGAGAAGGTGAGCAGTTCTTC.

This chain links TRBV11-2 with TRBJ2-1; tentatively, D is TRBD2 (5 bases). Germline loops: CDR1 SGHAT, CDR2 FQNNGV. This CDR3 has 14 amino acids. Trimming cost V 6 bases and J 0 bases, with 9 bases left between them. The CDR3 DNA reads as TGTGCCAGCAGTTGGGAGTCCTCCTACAATGAGCAGTTCTTC. Amino acids: CASSWESSYNEQFF.

The rearrangement joins TRBV2 to TRBJ2-3; possibly TRBD2 for D (5 bases). The CDR3 contains 17 residues. Deletions cut 6 bases from V and 2 bases from J, with 21 bases between. In germline, CDR1 is SNHLY, CDR2 FYNNEI. The CDR3, as DNA: TGTGCCAGCAGCCGCCTCGGGCCCAAGGAGGTCACAGATACGCAGTATTTT. Its translation: CASSRLGPKEVTDTQYF.

The rearrangement links TRBV10-1 to TRBJ2-3; D is uncertain. The CDR3 sequence is 15 residues long. Germline CDR1 is WNHNN and CDR2 is SYGVQD (reference sequence). The ends were cut back, 0 bases at V and 4 bases at J, with 11 bases in the middle. The CDR3 coding sequence is TGCGCCAGCAGTGAGTCCCCCGGGTCGGCAGATACGCAGTATTTT. As protein: CASSESPGSADTQYF.